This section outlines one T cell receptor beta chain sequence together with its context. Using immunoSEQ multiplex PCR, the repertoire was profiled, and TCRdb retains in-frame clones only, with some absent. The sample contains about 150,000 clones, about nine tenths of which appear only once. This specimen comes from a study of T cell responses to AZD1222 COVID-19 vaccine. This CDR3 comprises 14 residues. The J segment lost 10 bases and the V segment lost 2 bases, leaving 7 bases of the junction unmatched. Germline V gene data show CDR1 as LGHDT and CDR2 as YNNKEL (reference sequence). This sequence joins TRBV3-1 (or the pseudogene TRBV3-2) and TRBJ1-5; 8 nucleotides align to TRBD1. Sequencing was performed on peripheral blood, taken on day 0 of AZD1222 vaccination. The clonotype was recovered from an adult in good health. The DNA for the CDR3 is TGTGCCAGCAGCCAAAAGGACAGGGACTCCCCCCAGCATTTT. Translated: CASSQKDRDSPQHF.